The clone carrying this TCR beta chain was recorded only once. This sample is drawn from a study of T cell responses to AZD1222 COVID-19 vaccine. Analyses pooled second doses at about 4 or about 12 weeks. Method: immunoSEQ multiplex PCR; TCRdb's copy keeps in-frame clones and lacks some. The sample has 95,000 to 100,000 clones; 87% are singletons. The ends were cut back, 5 bases at V and 8 bases at J, with 12 bases in the middle. This CDR3 has 12 residues. The chain employs TRBV12-3 or TRBV12-4 and TRBJ1-1; D is perhaps TRBD1 (5 bases). The sequences come from peripheral blood, collected 28 days after the second AZD1222 dose. The receptor was isolated from an adult who received the AZD1222 COVID-19 vaccine. The CDR3: CASSQARGEAFF. In DNA, the CDR3 is TGTGCCAGCAGTCAGGCGAGGGGAGAAGCTTTCTTT.